This TCR beta chain comes out of a study of multiple sclerosis patients with progressive multifocal leukoencephalopathy. The time point denotes: time of PML onset. Sequenced by immunoSEQ multiplex PCR; TCRdb stores in-frame clones only, minus some. Of 30,000 or so clones detected, about 90% appear once; the ten largest clones hold roughly 3.1%. The trim removed 0 bases at V and 8 bases at J, leaving 19 bases unmatched. The germline gives CDR1 SGHTA, CDR2 FQGNSA. The CDR3 extends over 20 amino acids. Sequences were derived from PBMCs, sampled from a patient treated with natalizumab. The TCR originated in a human donor with progressive multifocal leukoencephalopathy. The gene calls are TRBV7-2 and TRBJ2-1; 10 nucleotides line up with TRBD2. The CDR3 loop is CASSLALLRTSGWVRDEQFF. The CDR3 region has the DNA TGTGCCAGCAGCTTAGCGCTCCTGAGGACTAGCGGATGGGTAAGGGATGAGCAGTTCTTC.